These 27 T cell receptor beta chains were sequenced from one sample in a study of cytomegalovirus exposure and HLA in healthy donors. The PCR employed 60 Vbeta primers together with 13 Jbeta primers. The data were produced by immunoSEQ multiplex PCR, yet TCRdb's version contains in-frame clones alone and is incomplete. The table has 35,000 to 45,000 clones, about 64% seen once; the top ten hold about 12%. What was sequenced was PBMCs. All receptors derive from a man aged 55 to 69 in good health and CMV-seropositive.

This clone turned up a few times. Here the CDR3 DNA reads TGCGCCAGCCGACCAGCGACAGAGAACACTGAAGCTTTCTTT. Protein product: CASRPATENTEAFF. This chain links TRBV10-2 with TRBJ1-1; D is possibly TRBD1 (5 bases). Trimming removed 8 bases at V and 1 base at J, with 14 bases between. The germline gives CDR1 WSHSY, CDR2 SAAADI. This CDR3 spans 14 amino acids.

This clone appeared a single time. The chain carries TRBV14 and TRBJ2-4, with 8 bases identical to TRBD2. The germline V gene has CDR1 SGHDN and CDR2 FVKESK. The CDR3 is made up of 16 amino acids. Losses at the gene ends were 4 bases for V and 10 bases for J; bases not matched to a gene: 15. Here the CDR3 DNA reads TGTGCCAGCAGCCCTCTGGGGGGGACTAGAGTACCGATTCAGTACTTC. This translates into CASSPLGGTRVPIQYF.

This clone appeared a single time. The chain is built from TRBV30 and TRBJ2-7, with 7 bases identical to TRBD1. V shed 2 bases, J shed 3 bases, and the junction held 7 bases outside the gene matches. The germline V gene encodes CDR1 GTSNPN and CDR2 SVGIG (reference sequence). This CDR3 comprises 14 residues. The CDR3 loop is CAWSPWTGYYEQYF. CDR3 DNA sequence: TGTGCCTGGAGTCCCTGGACAGGCTACTACGAGCAGTACTTC.

This rearrangement joins TRBV28 to TRBJ1-2; 7 bases fit TRBD1. V gave up 3 bases and J gave up 3 bases; unmatched junction bases: 4. The germline CDR1 and CDR2 sequences are MDHEN and SYDVKM. This CDR3 comprises 14 residues. In DNA, the CDR3 is TGTGCCAGCAGTTTTCAGGGACAGTACTATGGCTACACCTTC. Encoded protein: CASSFQGQYYGYTF.

This clone has a handful of counts. The chain carries TRBV27 and TRBJ1-5, with a possible D match to TRBD1 (5 bases). This CDR3 spans 13 amino acids. Germline V CDR1 and CDR2: MNHEY, SMNVEV (reference sequence). V lost 5 bases and J 7 bases, leaving 12 bases between the germline ends. The CDR3 reads CASSQGVGQPQHF. CDR3 sequence (DNA): TGTGCCAGCAGTCAAGGGGTGGGGCAGCCCCAGCATTTT.

This chain connects TRBV6-1 to TRBJ2-1, with 10 bases matching TRBD2. The germline CDR1 and CDR2 sequences are MNHNS and SASEGT. There are 14 residues in the CDR3. The V segment lost 11 bases and the J segment 8 bases; nucleotides outside the gene matches: 12. The CDR3 DNA reads as TGTGCCGCGAACCCTAGCGGGAGTATCTATGAGCAGTTCTTC. Translated, it gives CAANPSGSIYEQFF.

The rearrangement uses TRBV29-1 and TRBJ2-1; 10 bases are shared with TRBD2. CDR3 length: 18 residues. CDR1 and CDR2 from the germline V gene are SQVTM and ANQGSEA. The junction had 9 bases not matched to a gene; V was cut back by 1 base and J by 0 bases. CDR3 nucleotides: TGCAGCGTTGAAGGGCTAGCGGGAGAAAGATCCTCCTACAATGAGCAGTTCTTC. It codes for CSVEGLAGERSSYNEQFF.

The chain combines TRBV9 with TRBJ2-7, with 10 nucleotides matching TRBD1. Looked up from germline, CDR1 is SGDLS and CDR2 is YYNGEE. The CDR3 is 14 amino acids. Trimming took 3 bases from V and 3 from J; bases not matched to a gene: 3. The CDR3 sequence is CASSEGTGVYEQYF. The CDR3 region has the DNA TGTGCCAGCAGCGAGGGGACAGGGGTCTACGAGCAGTACTTC.

This chain joins TRBV19 and TRBJ2-7, with a possible D match to TRBD2 (5 bases). Germline V lookup: CDR1 LNHDA, CDR2 SQIVND (reference sequence). The CDR3 has 13 residues. The V and J ends lost 1 base and 5 bases respectively, with 9 bases between them. This CDR3 is CASSIAFGDEQYF. DNA for the CDR3: TGTGCCAGTAGTATAGCTTTCGGGGACGAGCAGTACTTC.

The CDR3 loop reads CASSSGQGIYEQYF. The CDR3 DNA reads TGTGCCAGCAGCTCCGGACAGGGGATCTACGAGCAGTACTTC. The chain employs TRBV11-2 and TRBJ2-7; 9 nucleotides match TRBD1. Germline trimming cut 4 bases from V and 3 bases from J; bases unmatched to any gene: 4. The CDR3 runs 14 residues. Looked up from germline, CDR1 is SGHAT and CDR2 is FQNNGV. Complete variable domain (other parts from reference TRBV11-2 and TRBJ2-7): EAGVAQSPRYKIIEKRQSVAFWCNPISGHATLYWYQQILGQGPKLLIQFQNNGVVDDSQLPKDRFSAERLKGVDSTLKIQPAKLEDSAVYLCASSSGQGIYEQYFGPGTRLTVT.

This clone turned up a few times. The chain joins TRBV4-3 to TRBJ2-3; 8 bases align to TRBD2. The CDR3 runs to 16 residues. The J segment lost 7 bases and the V segment lost 0 bases, leaving 9 bases of the junction unmatched. The germline V gene has CDR1 LGHNA and CDR2 YSLEER. Here the CDR3 DNA reads TGCGCCAGCAGCCAAGATGGAGGGTTAGCGGGACATACGCAGTATTTT. This codes for CASSQDGGLAGHTQYF.

V usage is TRBV5-1 and J usage is TRBJ2-7; tentatively, D is TRBD1 (7 bases). This CDR3 region has 15 residues. V dropped 0 bases and J dropped 2 bases, with 12 bases sitting between them. The V gene's germline CDR1 is SGHRS and CDR2 YFSETQ. The CDR3 reads CASSLGAGGTYEQYF. The DNA of the CDR3 is TGCGCCAGCAGCTTGGGTGCAGGGGGGACCTACGAGCAGTACTTC.

This chain links TRBV11-2 with TRBJ2-1; D possibly corresponds to TRBD2 (5 bases). This CDR3 is built from 14 residues. Between the trimmed V and J ends, which lost 5 bases and 3 bases, there was a span of 11 bases. Germline V gives CDR1 SGHAT, CDR2 FQNNGV. CDR3 in amino acids: CASSHLRDYNEQFF. The DNA of the CDR3 is TGTGCCAGCAGCCACCTCCGGGACTACAATGAGCAGTTCTTC. The full variable domain, with the rest looked up from reference TRBV11-2 and TRBJ2-1, is EAGVAQSPRYKIIEKRQSVAFWCNPISGHATLYWYQQILGQGPKLLIQFQNNGVVDDSQLPKDRFSAERLKGVDSTLKIQPAKLEDSAVYLCASSHLRDYNEQFFGPGTRLTVL.

This clone was seen a few times. This rearrangement joins TRBV2 to TRBJ2-7; 11 nucleotides align to TRBD2. Germline values: CDR1 SNHLY, CDR2 FYNNEI. The V gene end was trimmed by 6 bases and the J gene end by 7 bases; junction bases not matched to a gene: 5. CDR3 length equals 13 residues. The CDR3 region has the DNA TGTGCCAGCAGACTAGCGGGAGTCGGGGAGCAGTACTTC. It translates to CASRLAGVGEQYF.

This clone was counted a single time. The J gene is TRBJ1-5, the V gene TRBV7-6; TRBD1 aligns across 11 bases. Per germline, CDR1 SGHVS and CDR2 FNYEAQ. V lost 5 bases, J lost 7 bases, and 10 bases stayed unmatched. The CDR3 is made up of 16 amino acids. CDR3 sequence (DNA): TGTGCCAGCAGCAAGGAAGGACAGGGGGCGATCCAGCCCCAGCATTTT. This codes for CASSKEGQGAIQPQHF.

This clone appeared a few times. V usage is TRBV5-1 and J usage is TRBJ2-1; 14 nucleotides align to TRBD2. With 0 bases clipped from V and 2 bases from J, the junction kept 7 bases outside the gene matches. Germline-derived CDR1 and CDR2 are SGHRS and YFSETQ. The CDR3 consists of 19 residues. The DNA for the CDR3 is TGCGCCAGCAGCTTGGCTGGGACTAGCGGGAGAAGGACCTACAATGAGCAGTTCTTC. Translating it yields CASSLAGTSGRRTYNEQFF.

A few counts support this clone. The rearrangement uses TRBV2 and TRBJ2-7; TRBD2 is a possible D gene (6 bases). Trimming shortened V by 6 bases and J by 4 bases, and 7 bases separated the two germline ends. This CDR3 spans 11 amino acids. Germline V gene lookup returns CDR1 SNHLY and CDR2 FYNNEI. CDR3 loop: CASRGGYEQYF. Here the CDR3 DNA reads TGTGCCAGCAGGGGAGGTTACGAGCAGTACTTC.

The chain employs TRBV30 and TRBJ2-7; no definite D call. Germline V gives CDR1 GTSNPN, CDR2 SVGIG (reference sequence). V was cut by 1 base and J by 2 bases, with 12 bases left in between. This CDR3 contains 14 residues. DNA of the CDR3: TGTGCCTGGAGTGCCCTAGACGGTCCCTACGAGCAGTACTTC. Translation: CAWSALDGPYEQYF.

The genes are TRBV7-2 and TRBJ2-3, with 7 bases matching TRBD2. The germline V gene has CDR1 SGHTA and CDR2 FQGNSA. Trimming at V came to 4 bases and at J to 2 bases, leaving 9 bases not matched to a gene. The CDR3 length is 16 residues. The DNA of the CDR3 is TGTGCCAGCAGCTCATACGGGGACTACTCCACAGATACGCAGTATTTT. Translation gives CASSSYGDYSTDTQYF.

The J gene is TRBJ2-5, the V gene TRBV7-9; 7 nucleotides agree with TRBD1. The CDR3 has 15 amino acids. The trim removed 0 bases at V and 4 bases at J, leaving 5 bases unmatched. Germline-derived CDR1 and CDR2 are SEHNR and FQNEAQ (reference sequence). Here the CDR3 DNA reads TGTGCCAGCAGCTTAGCGACAGGGTGGGGAGAGACCCAGTACTTC. Translating it yields CASSLATGWGETQYF.

The gene calls are TRBV7-9 and TRBJ2-2, with TRBD1 as a possible D gene (6 bases). Germline CDR1 reads SEHNR; CDR2 reads FQNEAQ (reference sequence). V dropped 9 bases and J dropped 5 bases, with 10 bases sitting between them. The CDR3 extends over 12 amino acids. CDR3 coding DNA: TGTGCCAGACAGGGAGTTACCGGGGAGCTGTTTTTT. Its protein is CARQGVTGELFF.

This chain connects TRBV6-1 to TRBJ2-5; D is undetermined. The CDR3 runs to 14 residues. V was trimmed by 8 bases and J by 0 bases, leaving 13 bases between them. CDR1 and CDR2 from the germline V gene are MNHNS and SASEGT. The CDR3 spells CASLTQRNQETQYF. The CDR3, as DNA: TGTGCCAGCCTTACCCAGCGAAACCAAGAGACCCAGTACTTC.

This chain joins TRBV6-5 and TRBJ1-5, with 7 bases matching TRBD1. V lost 6 bases and J lost 9; bases outside the gene matches: 14. Germline values: CDR1 MNHEY, CDR2 SVGAGI. This CDR3 has 15 amino acids. CDR3 protein: CASRRRQGTEGPQHF. CDR3 DNA: TGTGCCAGCAGAAGAAGACAGGGAACCGAAGGGCCCCAGCATTTT.

The chain couples TRBV27 to TRBJ2-7, with D tentatively TRBD1 (6 bases). Trimming pared 5 bases from V and 3 bases from J, leaving 17 bases between. Germline V lookup: CDR1 MNHEY, CDR2 SMNVEV (reference sequence). The CDR3 is 15 amino acids. In nucleotides, the CDR3 is TGTGCCAGCAGTCCCTCTCCCGGGACAAGCTACGAGCAGTACTTC. Amino acid sequence: CASSPSPGTSYEQYF.

This chain uses TRBV10-3 with TRBJ2-5; 10 positions match TRBD1. The CDR3 contains 13 residues. V was clipped by 6 bases and J by 3 bases; unmatched bases: 1. The germline gives CDR1 ENHRY, CDR2 SYGVKD. CDR3 region: CAIRDRGEETQYF. In DNA form, the CDR3 reads TGTGCCATCAGGGACAGGGGGGAAGAGACCCAGTACTTC.

The chain employs TRBV6-5 and TRBJ2-5, with TRBD1 matching 7 bases. The end of the DNA aligns better with TRBJ2-7, so the J call may be wrong. CDR3 length: 15 residues. The V gene's germline CDR1 is MNHEY and CDR2 SVGAGI. CDR3 in amino acids: CASSYWDSGFYEQYF. In DNA form, the CDR3 reads TGTGCCAGCAGTTACTGGGACAGCGGCTTCTACGAGCAGTACTTC.

The chain is built from TRBV7-6 and TRBJ2-7; D gene uncertain. The CDR3 runs 13 residues. Looked up from germline, CDR1 is SGHVS and CDR2 is FNYEAQ. The V end was cut by 1 base, the J end by 3 bases, with 7 bases between. CDR3 region: CASSLGSDYEQYF. CDR3 sequence (DNA): TGTGCCAGCAGCTTAGGGTCAGACTACGAGCAGTACTTC.